These T cell receptor beta chains were read from a single sample in a study of cytomegalovirus exposure and HLA in healthy donors. Clones were sequenced by immunoSEQ multiplex PCR, and TCRdb holds only the in-frame ones, with some missing. Of 130,000 or so clones listed, roughly 80% are singletons. Sequencing was done on a sample of PBMCs. The receptors come from a female donor in good health and CMV-seronegative. The conserved cysteine and the conserved F or W are not part of the CDR3 here.

j_gene | v_gene | CDR3aa
TRBJ2-1 | TRBV2 | ASRLAHEQF
TRBJ2-3 | TRBV7-6 | ASSRGVDTQY
TRBJ2-7 | TRBV5-6 | ASSSTGTGIYEQY
TRBJ1-3 | TRBV11-2 | ASSLEGSYSGNTIY
TRBJ2-7 | TRBV28 | ASSPADRASYEQY
TRBJ1-3 | TRBV6-1 | ASSRTGNSGNTIY
TRBJ1-1 | TRBV5-6 | ASSRDREVTEAF
TRBJ2-5 | TRBV15 | ATSRNSGRVPQETQY
TRBJ1-5 | TRBV5-1 | ASSLGGGYSNQPQH
TRBJ2-3 | TRBV29-1 | SVVGTSGSTDTQY
TRBJ2-7 | TRBV7-2 | ASSLSGTYEQY
TRBJ2-1 | TRBV2 | ASSAYYNEQF
. | TRBV7-3 | ASSLTTSYEQY
TRBJ2-7 | TRBV19 | ASSIRQGPSYEQY
TRBJ1-5 | TRBV14 | ASSQKGAGQPQH
TRBJ1-5 | TRBV15 | ATSSPHTVNQPQH
TRBJ2-1 | TRBV27 | ASSLTPTGSYNEQF
TRBJ1-5 | TRBV4-1 | ASSLTGVGSLEPQH
TRBJ2-1 | TRBV21-1 | ASEPPWKSTGGSEQF
TRBJ2-1 | TRBV27 | ASSWEFSYNEQF
TRBJ1-1 | TRBV28 | ASSLFAGRNTEAF
TRBJ2-1 | TRBV5-1 | ASSTRWGDRNEQF
. | TRBV4-1 | ASSQDDGTAYEQY
TRBJ2-2 | TRBV4-3 | ASSQEGQGANTGELF
TRBJ2-7 | TRBV19 | ASRYGPSYEQY
TRBJ2-1 | TRBV4-3 | ASSQDLSHGSSYNEQF
TRBJ1-2 | TRBV6-5 | ASSYSGGGSYGYT
TRBJ1-5 | TRBV28 | ASSSPNNQPQH
TRBJ2-6 | TRBV5-1 | ASRGSSGANVLT
TRBJ2-7 | TRBV27 | ASSPGQGLPGSYEQY
TRBJ2-3 | TRBV11-3 | ASSPASGRTDTQY
TRBJ2-7 | TRBV6-1 | ASSDQGASEQY
TRBJ2-1 | TRBV5-6 | ASSLQGLAYNEQF
TRBJ2-7 | TRBV6-1 | ASRETHSYEQY
TRBJ2-7 | TRBV14 | ASSHLVRGEQY
TRBJ2-7 | TRBV7-9 | SSSPIIPGANYEQY
TRBJ2-3 | TRBV29-1 | SVEVPVLATDTQY
TRBJ1-3 | TRBV5-1 | ASSSQGWGNTIY
TRBJ2-1 | TRBV10-3 | AIREAATHYNEQF
TRBJ2-7 | TRBV19 | ASIPRDRDFYEQY
TRBJ2-7 | TRBV5-4 | ASRSSGRGDEQY
TRBJ1-1 | TRBV27 | ASSSGAAPEAF
TRBJ2-7 | TRBV6-5 | ASSSTRRDTSYEQY
TRBJ1-2 | TRBV5-5 | ASSLATTGDYGYT
TRBJ1-1 | TRBV18 | ASSPDRVDGNTEAF
TRBJ2-2 | TRBV4-1 | ASSQGGLAGVGTGELF
TRBJ1-2 | TRBV7-2 | ASSPGQFHNGYT
TRBJ2-7 | TRBV4-1 | ASSLNLAGAYEQY
TRBJ2-7 | TRBV29-1 | SVGRIYEQY
TRBJ1-4 | TRBV28 | ASRGTSPPLF
TRBJ1-5 | TRBV7-2 | ASSSYFGQPQH
TRBJ2-1 | TRBV15 | ATRRRVGGLAGDEQF
TRBJ2-5 | TRBV9 | ASSVGTSGSRETQY
TRBJ2-7 | TRBV5-1 | ASRRDSTPSYEQY
TRBJ2-1 | TRBV7-9 | SSSRQGSEQF
TRBJ2-3 | TRBV19 | ASSPPGRDTQY
TRBJ2-7 | TRBV5-6 | ASSLTLGLHSYEQY
TRBJ2-7 | TRBV4-3 | ASSQDRMLAGGSYEQY
TRBJ1-6 | TRBV6-6 | ASSNRGRSPLH